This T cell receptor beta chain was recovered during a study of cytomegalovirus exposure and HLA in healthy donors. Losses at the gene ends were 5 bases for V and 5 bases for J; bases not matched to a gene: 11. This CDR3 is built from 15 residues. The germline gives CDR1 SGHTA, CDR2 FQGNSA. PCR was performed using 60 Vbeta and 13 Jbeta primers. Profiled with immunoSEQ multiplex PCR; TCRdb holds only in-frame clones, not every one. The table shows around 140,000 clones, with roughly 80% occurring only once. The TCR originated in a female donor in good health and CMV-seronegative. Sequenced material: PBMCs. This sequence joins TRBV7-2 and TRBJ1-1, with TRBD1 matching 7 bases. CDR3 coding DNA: TGTGCCAGCAGCCTAAAAAGACAGGGTGGTACTGAAGCTTTCTTT. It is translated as CASSLKRQGGTEAFF.